A single sample gave rise to the 22 T cell receptor beta chains below, sequenced in a study of T cells in Graves' hyperthyroidism and ophthalmopathy. Researchers amplified the TCR beta CDR3 regions from RNA transcripts. First-round RT-PCR with HTBI primers amplified the TCR CDR3 region. MiXCR was run by TCRdb on the multiplex PCR reads, yielding one entry per CDR3 protein. The top ten clones hold 25% to 35% of a sample with 150,000 to 200,000 distinct CDR3 sequences, about 17% of them seen once. The sequencing sample was made of blood. These receptors were taken from a woman aged 45-65 years with Graves' hyperthyroidism.

This clonotype was counted ten times or more. The V gene is TRBV27, the J gene TRBJ1-1; D uncertain. CDR1 MNHEY and CDR2 SMNVEV come from the germline V gene (reference sequence). V lost 4 bases and J 2 bases, leaving 11 bases between the germline ends. The CDR3 runs to 14 residues. This CDR3 is CASSYFQSNTEAFF. CDR3 DNA: TGTGCCAGCAGTTATTTTCAGTCAAACACTGAAGCTTTCTTT.

In this sample, this clonotype turned up many times. V usage is TRBV6-2 or TRBV6-3 and J usage is TRBJ1-5, with 8 bases lining up with TRBD1. The junction had 6 bases not matched to a gene; V was cut back by 1 base and J by 1 base. Germline-derived CDR1 and CDR2 are MNHEY and SVGEGT. The CDR3 has 17 residues. The DNA for the CDR3 is TGTGCCAGCAGTTACTATGGACAGGGTCGAAGCAATCAGCCCCAGCATTTT. Its protein is CASSYYGQGRSNQPQHF.

The V and J genes are TRBV5-4 and TRBJ2-3; D ambiguous. V was clipped by 0 bases and J by 4 bases, with 15 bases between them. Germline V gene lookup returns CDR1 SGHNT and CDR2 YYREEE (reference sequence). The CDR3 extends over 16 amino acids. The CDR3: CASSLVSATGSDTQYF. CDR3 in DNA: TGTGCCAGCAGCTTGGTTTCCGCGACCGGGTCAGATACGCAGTATTTT.

This clonotype was seen ten or more times. The chain recombines TRBV9 with TRBJ2-5, with D perhaps TRBD1 or TRBD2 (6 bases each). Trimming left V 0 bases short and J 6 bases short, with 15 bases between. CDR3 length equals 15 residues. Germline V gives CDR1 SGDLS, CDR2 YYNGEE. The CDR3, as DNA: TGTGCCAGCAGCGTAGAGGGGGGCCGCCTCCAGACCCAGTACTTC. Its translation: CASSVEGGRLQTQYF.

The chain is built from TRBV18 and TRBJ2-3; 7 nucleotides match TRBD1. V dropped 3 bases and J dropped 6; count of bases not matched to a gene: 6. Germline-derived CDR1 and CDR2 are KGHSH and LQKENI. The CDR3 has 14 amino acids. The CDR3 DNA reads TGTGCCAGCTCACCCCGGACAGGACGGGATACGCAGTATTTT. Translated, it gives CASSPRTGRDTQYF.

In its sample, this clonotype was seen many times. The V gene is TRBV5-1, the J gene TRBJ2-2, with D perhaps TRBD1 or TRBD2 (5 bases each). Looked up from germline, CDR1 is SGHRS and CDR2 is YFSETQ. This CDR3 spans 14 amino acids. V dropped 2 bases and J dropped 4 bases, with 9 bases sitting between them. The CDR3 bases are TGCGCCAGCAGCTTCTCGGGACGCACCGGGGAGCTGTTTTTT. It yields the protein CASSFSGRTGELFF.

At least ten counts were recorded for this clonotype. The chain combines TRBV12-3 or TRBV12-4 with TRBJ2-1; D is possibly TRBD2 (6 bases). The CDR3 sequence is 13 residues long. Trimming shortened V by 5 bases and J by 9 bases, and 14 bases separated the two germline ends. CDR3 region: CASSPRLVGEQFF. CDR3 DNA sequence: TGTGCCAGCAGTCCAAGACTAGTTGGTGAGCAGTTCTTC.

This sequence joins TRBV4-3 and TRBJ2-2, with TRBD1 as a possible D gene (5 bases). The CDR3 is 18 residues long. Deletions cut 1 base from V and 5 bases from J, with 20 bases between. The germline V gene has CDR1 LGHNA and CDR2 YSLEER. CDR3 coding DNA: TGCGCCAGCAGCCAAGGACAGCCACCGGTTAGTGGAACCGGGGAGCTGTTTTTT. Protein product: CASSQGQPPVSGTGELFF.

This clonotype was counted ten times or more. This chain connects TRBV27 to TRBJ1-5; 12 bases align to TRBD1. The CDR3 is made up of 17 amino acids. Looked up from germline, CDR1 is MNHEY and CDR2 is SMNVEV (reference sequence). V shed 5 bases, J shed 4 bases, and the junction held 9 bases outside the gene matches. Here the CDR3 reads CASSRRGTGGLNQPQHF. The DNA for the CDR3 is TGTGCCAGCAGTCGTCGGGGGACAGGGGGCTTAAATCAGCCCCAGCATTTT.

Many counts were recorded for this clonotype. The gene calls are TRBV7-9 and TRBJ2-2; D might be TRBD2 (5 bases). CDR1 is SEHNR and CDR2 is FQNEAQ in the germline V gene (reference sequence). This CDR3 region has 14 residues. V shed 5 bases and J shed 5 bases, with 12 bases lying between them. The CDR3 loop reads CASSPDWRTGELFF. In DNA, the CDR3 is TGTGCCAGCAGCCCCGATTGGAGGACCGGGGAGCTGTTTTTT.

This clonotype was counted only a few times. The chain couples TRBV24-1 to TRBJ2-1; D ambiguous. CDR1 is KGHDR, CDR2 SFDVKD, per germline. Trimming cost V 3 bases and J 5 bases, with 10 bases left between them. CDR3 length equals 14 residues. The CDR3, as DNA: TGTGCCACCAGTGATCCCGGGTCTAACAATGAGCAGTTCTTC. Protein: CATSDPGSNNEQFF.

This clonotype has a count of ten or more. The chain combines TRBV11-2 with TRBJ2-1, with TRBD2 identical over 11 bases. After removal of 3 bases from V and 6 bases from J, the junction contained 7 bases not matched to a gene. The germline CDR1 and CDR2 sequences are SGHAT and FQNNGV. CDR3 length: 16 amino acids. The CDR3 nucleotides are TGTGCCAGCAGCTTGTTAGCGGGGGGGCGGGGCAATGAGCAGTTCTTC. It is translated as CASSLLAGGRGNEQFF.

This clonotype appeared many times. The rearrangement uses TRBV9 and TRBJ2-1, with 9 bases that match TRBD1. The V segment lost 0 bases and the J segment 4 bases; nucleotides outside the gene matches: 5. Germline V lookup: CDR1 SGDLS, CDR2 YYNGEE. The CDR3 runs 16 residues. In nucleotides, the CDR3 is TGTGCCAGCAGCGTAGCCGTCGGGACAGGGTACAATGAGCAGTTCTTC. Encoded protein: CASSVAVGTGYNEQFF.

This clonotype was seen repeatedly, ten times or more. The chain combines TRBV18 with TRBJ1-2; 10 nucleotides agree with TRBD1. CDR3 size: 16 residues. Germline V gene data show CDR1 as KGHSH and CDR2 as LQKENI. V lost 3 bases and J lost 8; bases outside the gene matches: 12. The CDR3 reads CASSPENGQGVSGYTF. CDR3 bases: TGTGCCAGCTCACCCGAAAATGGACAGGGGGTGAGCGGCTACACCTTC.

This clonotype was counted once. The chain combines TRBV18 with TRBJ2-7, with 7 bases lining up with TRBD2. The CDR3 length is 15 residues. CDR1 and CDR2 (germline): KGHSH, LQKENI. V trimming: 2 bases; J trimming: 2 bases; junction bases outside the gene matches: 6. CDR3 loop: CASSPSGREPYEQYF. CDR3 bases: TGTGCCAGCTCACCATCAGGGAGGGAGCCCTACGAGCAGTACTTC.

This clonotype has a count of ten or more. The gene calls are TRBV2 and TRBJ2-3; D ambiguous. V was clipped by 5 bases and J by 4 bases, with 10 bases between them. Germline V CDR1 and CDR2: SNHLY, FYNNEI. The CDR3 sequence is 13 residues long. The DNA of the CDR3 is TGTGCCAGCAGTCAGGACGCCCCAGATACGCAGTATTTT. This sequence encodes CASSQDAPDTQYF.

This clonotype has ten or more counts. The V call is TRBV19, the J call TRBJ1-6; D call uncertain. Germline CDR1 reads LNHDA; CDR2 reads SQIVND (reference sequence). V was shortened by 3 bases and J by 7 bases, with 10 bases between the two germline ends. The CDR3 sequence is 14 residues long. CDR3 region: CASSMVGQNSPLHF. The CDR3 nucleotides are TGTGCCAGTAGTATGGTAGGCCAGAATTCACCCCTCCACTTT.

Details on this clonotype: This may arise from a read error, as a much more abundant clone is one base away. The chain carries TRBV29-1 and TRBJ1-1, with D hard to call. V gave up 7 bases and J gave up 0 bases, with 6 bases separating them. Germline V CDR1 and CDR2: SQVTM, ANQGSEA. The CDR3 extends over 11 amino acids. Written as DNA, the CDR3 is TGCAGCGCTGTAATGAACACTGAAGCTTTCTTT. The encoded protein is CSAVMNTEAFF.

This clonotype occurred many times. V usage is TRBV6-1 and J usage is TRBJ1-5; a possible D gene is TRBD1 (5 bases). Germline V gene sequence: CDR1 MNHNS, CDR2 SASEGT. Trimming left V 5 bases short and J 2 bases short, with 16 bases between. The CDR3 spans 16 residues. CDR3 sequence reads: CASSKGLPGRNQPQHF. CDR3 nucleotides: TGTGCCAGCAGTAAGGGACTCCCGGGGCGCAATCAGCCCCAGCATTTT.

This clonotype was recorded at least ten times. The chain joins TRBV7-9 to TRBJ1-1; D is ambiguous. CDR1 is SEHNR, CDR2 FQNEAQ, per germline (reference sequence). The CDR3 is made up of 15 amino acids. Trimming cost V 5 bases and J 5 bases, with 18 bases left between them. DNA of the CDR3: TGTGCCAGCAGCCCAAGCCGTACGGCGAGGACTGAAGCTTTCTTT. It codes for CASSPSRTARTEAFF. The full variable domain, completed using reference TRBV7-9 and TRBJ1-1, is DTGVSQNPRHKITKRGQNVTFRCDPISEHNRLYWYRQTLGQGPEFLTYFQNEAQLEKSRLLSDRFSAERPKGSFSTLEIQRTEQGDSAMYLCASSPSRTARTEAFFGQGTRLTVV.

This clonotype was seen ten or more times. The V call is TRBV19, the J call TRBJ2-7; 8 bases match TRBD1. With V trimmed by 9 bases and J by 0 bases, 4 bases remained unmatched. This CDR3 is 13 amino acids long. Germline loops: CDR1 LNHDA, CDR2 SQIVND (reference sequence). The CDR3 DNA reads as TGTGCCAGCCGACAGGGGTTCTCCTACGAGCAGTACTTC. Protein: CASRQGFSYEQYF.

This clonotype was detected many times. The V call is TRBV11-2, the J call TRBJ1-5; maybe TRBD1 (5 bases). The CDR3 length is 14 residues. Trimming pared 6 bases from V and 2 bases from J, leaving 11 bases between. The V gene's germline CDR1 is SGHAT and CDR2 FQNNGV. The CDR3 sequence: CASRPAGRNQPQHF. CDR3 in DNA: TGTGCCAGCAGACCAGCGGGGCGCAATCAGCCCCAGCATTTT. The full variable domain, in which reference TRBV11-2 and TRBJ1-5 provide the parts outside the CDR3, is EAGVAQSPRYKIIEKRQSVAFWCNPISGHATLYWYQQILGQGPKLLIQFQNNGVVDDSQLPKDRFSAERLKGVDSTLKIQPAKLEDSAVYLCASRPAGRNQPQHFGDGTRLSIL.